Here is one T cell receptor beta chain with its context. Its antigen is currently unknown. This specimen belongs to a study of a mutant IDH1 vaccine in newly diagnosed glioma. Study summary: Vaccination started 4-6 weeks after radiotherapy alone, or with temozolomide cycles. Earlier care involved radiotherapy, temozolomide, or both, and the majority received both.

Indicated time point: week 11, during vaccination. Vaccinated patients received 300 ug of mutant IDH1 20-mer peptide per dose, with topical imiquimod. New astrocytomas of WHO grade 3 or 4 that were IDH1-mutant and ATRX-lost were found in the donors. The germline V gene encodes CDR1 LNHDA and CDR2 SQIVND (reference sequence). The V end was cut by 3 bases, the J end by 0 bases, with 18 bases between. The CDR3 loop spans 18 amino acids. Here immunoSEQ multiplex PCR was the method, and the copy in TCRdb shows in-frame clones only, minus some. In the table there are roughly 57,000 clones, approximately 91% of which are singletons.

This chain uses TRBV19 with TRBJ2-4; no clear D gene. This sequence originates from a man in his forties or fifties with glioma. Sequenced here: PBMCs, sampled from a glioma patient whose treatment included an IDH1 peptide vaccine. The CDR3 bases are TGTGCCAGTAGTATGGGGATTTTAAATCCCTTAGCCAAAAACATTCAGTACTTC. Protein sequence: CASSMGILNPLAKNIQYF.